The sequence of this T cell receptor beta chain was determined in a study of blood T cells in healthy people across ages. Study results and limitations: Among long-lived donors, naive CD4+ cells were more numerous and diversity higher than in aged donors.

Concerning this clonotype: Its specificity is unknown.

The authors ran a second PCR of about 7 to 11 cycles using a sample-barcoded 5' primer and a J-beta primer mix. TCRdb re-called the 5' RACE reads through MiXCR, storing one row per CDR3 protein. The table has approximately 810,000 distinct CDR3 sequences, about 36% seen once. The CDR3 is 14 residues long. Germline CDR1 reads LGHDT; CDR2 reads YNNKEL (reference sequence). After removal of 4 bases from V and 8 bases from J, the junction contained 7 bases not matched to a gene. What was sequenced was blood. This TCR derives from a man aged 18 to 29 in good health. The chain recombines TRBV3-1 with TRBJ1-4; 7 bases map to TRBD1. CDR3 DNA: TGTGCCAGCAGCCCAGGGGGGCTGAAGGAAAAACTGTTTTTT. Encoded protein: CASSPGGLKEKLFF.